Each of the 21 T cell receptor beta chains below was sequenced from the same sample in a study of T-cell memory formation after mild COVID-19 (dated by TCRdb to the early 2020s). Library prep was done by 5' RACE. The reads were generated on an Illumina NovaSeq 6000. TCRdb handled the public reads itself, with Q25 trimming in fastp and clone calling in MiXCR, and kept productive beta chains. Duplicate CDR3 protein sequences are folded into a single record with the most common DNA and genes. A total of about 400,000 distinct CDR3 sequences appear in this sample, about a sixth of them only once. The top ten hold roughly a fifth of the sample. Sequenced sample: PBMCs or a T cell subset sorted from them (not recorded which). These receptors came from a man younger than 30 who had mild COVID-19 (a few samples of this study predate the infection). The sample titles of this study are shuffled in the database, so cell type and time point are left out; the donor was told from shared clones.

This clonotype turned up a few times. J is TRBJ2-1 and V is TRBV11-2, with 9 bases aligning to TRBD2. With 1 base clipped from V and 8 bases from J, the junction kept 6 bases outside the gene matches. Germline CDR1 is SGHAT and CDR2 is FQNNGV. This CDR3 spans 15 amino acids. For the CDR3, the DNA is TGTGCCAGCAGCTTAGTTGCGGGGGGGCCGTATGAGCAGTTCTTC. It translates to CASSLVAGGPYEQFF.

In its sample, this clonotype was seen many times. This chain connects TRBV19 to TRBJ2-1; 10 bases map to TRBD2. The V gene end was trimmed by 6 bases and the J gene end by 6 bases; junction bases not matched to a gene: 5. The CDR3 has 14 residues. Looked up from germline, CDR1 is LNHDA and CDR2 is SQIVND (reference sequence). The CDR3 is CASRLAGASNEQFF. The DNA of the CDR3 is TGTGCCAGTAGGCTAGCGGGGGCCTCCAATGAGCAGTTCTTC.

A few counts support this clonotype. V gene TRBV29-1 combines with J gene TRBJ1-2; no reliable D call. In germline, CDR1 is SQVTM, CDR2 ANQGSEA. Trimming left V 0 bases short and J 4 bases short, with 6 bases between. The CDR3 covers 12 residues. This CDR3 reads CSVEDQSYGYTF. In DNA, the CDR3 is TGCAGCGTTGAAGATCAAAGCTATGGCTACACCTTC.

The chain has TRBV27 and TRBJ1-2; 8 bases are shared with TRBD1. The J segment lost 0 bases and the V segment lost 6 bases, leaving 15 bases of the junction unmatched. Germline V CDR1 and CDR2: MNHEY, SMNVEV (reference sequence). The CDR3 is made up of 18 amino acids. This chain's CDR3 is CASRRVATGALANYGYTF. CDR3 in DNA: TGTGCCAGCAGACGGGTAGCGACAGGGGCACTAGCTAACTATGGCTACACCTTC.

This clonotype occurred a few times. The CDR3 loop is CASSVASAGANVLTF. CDR3 bases: TGTGCCAGCAGCGTAGCTTCGGCTGGGGCCAACGTCCTGACTTTC. The V call is TRBV9, the J call TRBJ2-6; no firm D call. The CDR3 consists of 15 residues. The ends were cut back, 0 bases at V and 2 bases at J, with 6 bases in the middle. Germline lookup yields CDR1 SGDLS and CDR2 YYNGEE.

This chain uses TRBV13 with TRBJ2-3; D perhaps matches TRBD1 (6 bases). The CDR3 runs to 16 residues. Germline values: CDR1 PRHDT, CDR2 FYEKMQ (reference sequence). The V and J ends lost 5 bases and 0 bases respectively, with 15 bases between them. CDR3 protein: CASSGPGHPSTDTQYF. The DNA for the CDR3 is TGTGCCAGCAGCGGACCGGGACACCCTAGCACAGATACGCAGTATTTT.

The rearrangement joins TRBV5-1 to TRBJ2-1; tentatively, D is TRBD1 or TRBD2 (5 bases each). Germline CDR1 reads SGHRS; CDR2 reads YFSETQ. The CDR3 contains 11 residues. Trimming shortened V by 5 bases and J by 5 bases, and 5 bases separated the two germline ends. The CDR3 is CASRGDNEQFF. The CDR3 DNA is TGCGCCAGCAGGGGGGACAATGAGCAGTTCTTC.

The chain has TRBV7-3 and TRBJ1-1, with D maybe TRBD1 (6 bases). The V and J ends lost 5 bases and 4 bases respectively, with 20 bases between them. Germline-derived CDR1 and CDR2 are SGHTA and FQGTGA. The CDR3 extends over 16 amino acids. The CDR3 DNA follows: TGTGCCAGCAGCCCCCAGGGGCGGGGTCTGGCCACTGAAGCTTTCTTT. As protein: CASSPQGRGLATEAFF.

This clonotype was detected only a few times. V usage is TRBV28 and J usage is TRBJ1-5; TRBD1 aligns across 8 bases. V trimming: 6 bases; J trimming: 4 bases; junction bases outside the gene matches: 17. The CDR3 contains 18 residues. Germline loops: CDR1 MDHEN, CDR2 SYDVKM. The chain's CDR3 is CASSHNPTGVGGNQPQHF. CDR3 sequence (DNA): TGTGCCAGCAGCCACAACCCGACAGGGGTAGGGGGAAATCAGCCCCAGCATTTT.

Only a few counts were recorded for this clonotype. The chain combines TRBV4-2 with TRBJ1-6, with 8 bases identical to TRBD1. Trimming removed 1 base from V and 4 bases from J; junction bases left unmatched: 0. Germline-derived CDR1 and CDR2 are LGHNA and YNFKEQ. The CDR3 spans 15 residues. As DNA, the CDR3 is TGTGCCAGCAGCCAAGGACAGGGGTATAATTCACCCCTCCACTTT. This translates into CASSQGQGYNSPLHF.

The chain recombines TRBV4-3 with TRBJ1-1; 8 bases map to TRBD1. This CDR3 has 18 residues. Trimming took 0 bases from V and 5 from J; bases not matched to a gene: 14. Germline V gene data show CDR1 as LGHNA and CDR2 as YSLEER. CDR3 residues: CASSQETRTGLGLTEAFF. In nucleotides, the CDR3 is TGCGCCAGCAGCCAAGAGACTAGGACAGGGCTGGGGTTGACTGAAGCTTTCTTT.

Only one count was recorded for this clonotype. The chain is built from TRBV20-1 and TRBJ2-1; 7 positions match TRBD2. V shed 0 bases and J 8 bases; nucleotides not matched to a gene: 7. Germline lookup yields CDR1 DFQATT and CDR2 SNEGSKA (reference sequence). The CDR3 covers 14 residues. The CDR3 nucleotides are TGCAGTGCTAGAGATCCGACTAGCCTGCATGAGCAGTTCTTC. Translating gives CSARDPTSLHEQFF.

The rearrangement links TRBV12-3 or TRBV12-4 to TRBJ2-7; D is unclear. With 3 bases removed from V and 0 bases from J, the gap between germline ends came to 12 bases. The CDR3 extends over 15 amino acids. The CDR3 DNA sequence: TGTGCCAGCAGTTTTGGGCAGCCGAGCTCCTACGAGCAGTACGTC. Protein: CASSFGQPSSYEQYV.

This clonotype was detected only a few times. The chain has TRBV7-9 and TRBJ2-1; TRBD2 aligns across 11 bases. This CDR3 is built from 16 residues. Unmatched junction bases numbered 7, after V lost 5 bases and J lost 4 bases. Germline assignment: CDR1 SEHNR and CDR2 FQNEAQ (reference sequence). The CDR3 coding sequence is TGTGCCAGCAGCGCCCCGGGACTAGCGGCGTACAATGAGCAGTTCTTC. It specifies CASSAPGLAAYNEQFF.

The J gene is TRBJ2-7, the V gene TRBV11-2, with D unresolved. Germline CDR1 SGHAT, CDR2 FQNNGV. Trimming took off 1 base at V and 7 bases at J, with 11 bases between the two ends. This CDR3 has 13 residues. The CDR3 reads CASSLVSGLEQYF. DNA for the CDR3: TGTGCCAGCAGCTTAGTCTCTGGTTTGGAGCAGTACTTC.

This chain's CDR3 is CASSQAPATDTQYF. For the CDR3, the DNA is TGCGCCAGCAGCCAAGCTCCCGCCACAGATACGCAGTATTTT. V is TRBV4-3 and J is TRBJ2-3; D is ambiguous. This CDR3 has 14 amino acids. The V gene's germline CDR1 is LGHNA and CDR2 YSLEER. With 1 base removed from V and 2 bases from J, the gap between germline ends came to 7 bases.

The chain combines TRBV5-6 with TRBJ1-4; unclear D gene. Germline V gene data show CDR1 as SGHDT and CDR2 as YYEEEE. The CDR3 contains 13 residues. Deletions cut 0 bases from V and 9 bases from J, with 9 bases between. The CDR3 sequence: CASSLAGGKKLFF. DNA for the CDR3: TGTGCCAGCAGCTTGGCCGGAGGGAAAAAACTGTTTTTT.

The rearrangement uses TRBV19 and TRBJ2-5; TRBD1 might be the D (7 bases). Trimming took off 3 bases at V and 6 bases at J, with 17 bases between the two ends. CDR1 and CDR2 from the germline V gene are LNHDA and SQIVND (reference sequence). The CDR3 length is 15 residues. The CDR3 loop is CASSIGGTETKTQYF. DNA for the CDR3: TGTGCCAGTAGTATTGGAGGGACAGAGACGAAGACCCAGTACTTC.

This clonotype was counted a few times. The CDR3 DNA reads as TGTGCCAGCAGCTTGTGGACAGGGGGCTACTATGGCTACACCTTC. This translates into CASSLWTGGYYGYTF. The V call is TRBV7-2, the J call TRBJ1-2; 11 bases map to TRBD1. Trimming removed 3 bases from V and 3 bases from J; junction bases left unmatched: 3. The CDR3 is 15 amino acids. Looked up from germline, CDR1 is SGHTA and CDR2 is FQGNSA.

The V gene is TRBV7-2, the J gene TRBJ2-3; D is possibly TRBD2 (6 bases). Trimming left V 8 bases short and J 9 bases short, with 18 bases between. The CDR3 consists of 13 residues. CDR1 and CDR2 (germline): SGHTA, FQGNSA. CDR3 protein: CASGRLVQETQYF. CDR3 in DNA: TGTGCCAGCGGACGACTAGTACAGGAAACGCAGTATTTT.

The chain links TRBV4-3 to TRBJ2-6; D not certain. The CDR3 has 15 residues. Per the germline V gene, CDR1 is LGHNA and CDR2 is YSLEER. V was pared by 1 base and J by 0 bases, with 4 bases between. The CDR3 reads CASSQGFSGANVLTF. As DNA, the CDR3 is TGCGCCAGCAGCCAAGGGTTCTCTGGGGCCAACGTCCTGACTTTC.